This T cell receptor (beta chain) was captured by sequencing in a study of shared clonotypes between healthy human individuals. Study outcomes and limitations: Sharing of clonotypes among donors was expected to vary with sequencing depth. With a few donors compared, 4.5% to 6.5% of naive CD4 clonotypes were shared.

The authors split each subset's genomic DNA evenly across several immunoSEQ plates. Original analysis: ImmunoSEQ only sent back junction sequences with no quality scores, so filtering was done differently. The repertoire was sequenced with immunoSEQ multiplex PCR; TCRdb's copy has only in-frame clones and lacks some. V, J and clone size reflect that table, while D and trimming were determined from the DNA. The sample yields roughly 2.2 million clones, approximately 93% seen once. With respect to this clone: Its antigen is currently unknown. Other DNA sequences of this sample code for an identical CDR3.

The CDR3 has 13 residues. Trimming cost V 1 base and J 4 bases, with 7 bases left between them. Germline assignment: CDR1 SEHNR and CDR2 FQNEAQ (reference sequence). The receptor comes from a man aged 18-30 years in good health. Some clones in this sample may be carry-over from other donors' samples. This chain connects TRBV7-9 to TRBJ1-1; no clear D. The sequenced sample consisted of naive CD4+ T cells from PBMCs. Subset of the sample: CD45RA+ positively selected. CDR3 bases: TGTGCCAGCAGCTTAGAGGAAGGCACTGAAGCTTTCTTT. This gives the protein CASSLEEGTEAFF.